This TCR beta chain was found in a study of blood T cells in healthy people across ages. Through a sample-barcoded 5' primer and a J-beta primer mix, a second PCR was run for roughly 6 to 11 cycles. Every molecule of cDNA carried a tag from a template-switch adaptor with 12 random nucleotides. The study obtained at least 2.5 million CDR3-containing paired-end reads from every sample. TCRdb called the 5' RACE reads again in MiXCR, with one record for every CDR3 protein. The sample contains about 770,000 distinct CDR3 sequences, under 45% of which appear only once. Germline CDR1 and CDR2: LNHNV and YYDKDF (reference sequence). This CDR3 is 14 amino acids long. As concerns this clonotype: Sequence at one end of the junction differs from germline and may be a read error.

This TCR was sampled from a man between 60 and 70 years old in good health. Sequences were obtained from blood. The chain uses TRBV15 and TRBJ1-6; D remains unclear. The CDR3 reads CATSRFQKNSPLHF. CDR3 sequence (DNA): TGCGCCACCAGCAGATTCCAGAAGAATTCACCCCTCCACTTT.